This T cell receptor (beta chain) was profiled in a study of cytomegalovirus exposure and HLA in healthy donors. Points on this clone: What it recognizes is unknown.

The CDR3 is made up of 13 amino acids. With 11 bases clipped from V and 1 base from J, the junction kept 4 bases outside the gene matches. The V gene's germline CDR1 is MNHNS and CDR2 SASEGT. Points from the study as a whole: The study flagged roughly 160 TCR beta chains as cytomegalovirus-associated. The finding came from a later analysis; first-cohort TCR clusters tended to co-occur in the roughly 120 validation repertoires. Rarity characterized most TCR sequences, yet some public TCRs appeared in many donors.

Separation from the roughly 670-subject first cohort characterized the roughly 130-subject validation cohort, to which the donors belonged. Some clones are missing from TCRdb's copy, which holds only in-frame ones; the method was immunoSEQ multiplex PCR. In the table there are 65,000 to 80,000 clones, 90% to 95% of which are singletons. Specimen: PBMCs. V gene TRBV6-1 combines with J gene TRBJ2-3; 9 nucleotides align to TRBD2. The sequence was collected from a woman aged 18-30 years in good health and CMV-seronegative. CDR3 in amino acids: CAGRTSGTDTQYF. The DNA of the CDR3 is TGTGCCGGAAGGACTAGCGGCACAGATACGCAGTATTTT.